Below are 2 T cell receptor beta chains sequenced from a single sample in a study of cytomegalovirus exposure and HLA in healthy donors. PCR primers comprised 60 Vbeta and 13 Jbeta primers. The method was immunoSEQ multiplex PCR; TCRdb's version includes in-frame clones alone and lacks a portion of them. The table has approximately 120,000 clones, roughly 82% seen once; the top ten hold more than 10%. Sequencing was carried out using PBMCs. The source is a woman between 40 and 55 years old in good health and CMV-seropositive.

V gene TRBV27 combines with J gene TRBJ2-3; 10 nucleotides match TRBD2. This CDR3 has 15 residues. Germline V CDR1 and CDR2: MNHEY, SMNVEV (reference sequence). V trimming: 3 bases; J trimming: 6 bases; junction bases outside the gene matches: 6. CDR3 loop: CASSFGLAATDTQYF. As DNA, the CDR3 is TGTGCCAGCAGTTTCGGACTAGCGGCAACTGATACGCAGTATTTT.

CDR3: CASGSRRGSLNTEAFF. The DNA of the CDR3 is TGTGCTAGTGGTTCACGTAGAGGGAGCTTGAACACTGAAGCTTTCTTT. The J gene is TRBJ1-1, the V gene TRBV12-5; no reliable D call. V dropped 4 bases and J dropped 0 bases, with 15 bases sitting between them. The CDR3 has 16 residues. Germline V gene sequence: CDR1 LGHNT, CDR2 FRNRAP.